This TCR beta chain was identified in a study of T cell responses to AZD1222 COVID-19 vaccine. About the study: Timing groups of about 4 and about 12 weeks for second doses were pooled.

This CDR3 is 16 amino acids long. The V gene's germline CDR1 is SGHDN and CDR2 FVKESK. V was shortened by 1 base and J by 8 bases, with 20 bases between the two germline ends. Findings of the study overall: No day 14 peak samples; only post-peak repertoires were characterized. Among spike-specific TCRs, nearly half reportedly target unmutated variant regions.

Sequencing was performed with immunoSEQ multiplex PCR; in TCRdb, only in-frame clones are kept and a portion is missing. This sample yields fewer than 120,000 clones, of which about 88% are seen a single time; 1.6% belongs to the top ten. Details on this clone: What it recognizes is unknown.

The specimen was peripheral blood, collected on day 0 of AZD1222 vaccination. The receptor comes from an adult in good health. This sequence joins TRBV14 and TRBJ1-2, with a tentative D call TRBD1 (5 bases). CDR3 DNA sequence: TGTGCCAGCAGCCAAGTCATTTGGGGCTCTCCGGGCGGCTACACCTTC. This translates into CASSQVIWGSPGGYTF.